Each of the 12 T cell receptor beta chains below was sequenced from the same sample in a study of low-dose radiotherapy and immunotherapy resistance in tumors. Indicated time point: before trial treatment. With TRAV- and TRBV-specific primers, first-strand cDNA was made, covering the alpha and beta chains. For amplifying TCRs, the PCR ran for around 20 cycles with Phusion, which was used together with a constant-region primer and the adapter on the V primers. TCRdb fed the reads into MiXCR, producing one record per CDR3 protein. The sample lists tens of thousands of distinct CDR3 sequences; about 19% were seen once. The sample consisted of PBMCs, taken before treatment. These receptors originate from a male donor with prostate cancer.

This clonotype was counted many times. The genes are TRBV12-5 and TRBJ1-1; D uncertain. The ends were cut back, 5 bases at V and 0 bases at J, with 7 bases in the middle. The CDR3 runs 13 residues. Per germline, CDR1 LGHNT and CDR2 FRNRAP. CDR3 nucleotide sequence: TGTGCTAGTGGTAAGAACTTGAACACTGAAGCTTTCTTT. Translation gives CASGKNLNTEAFF.

This clonotype was seen repeatedly, ten times or more. The V call is TRBV11-2, the J call TRBJ2-3; D unclear. Per germline, CDR1 SGHAT and CDR2 FQNNGV. This CDR3 is built from 15 residues. V was shortened by 3 bases and J by 2 bases, with 12 bases between the two germline ends. CDR3 amino acids: CASSFDESLTDTQYF. DNA of the CDR3: TGTGCCAGCAGCTTTGATGAGTCCCTCACAGATACGCAGTATTTT.

This clonotype has at least ten counts. The gene calls are TRBV19 and TRBJ2-4; no clear D. From germline, CDR1 is LNHDA and CDR2 SQIVND (reference sequence). V shed 5 bases and J shed 1 base, with 6 bases lying between them. The CDR3 totals 13 residues. Here the CDR3 reads CASSLGAKNIQYF. DNA of the CDR3: TGTGCCAGTAGTCTAGGTGCCAAAAACATTCAGTACTTC. The complete variable domain, with remaining parts taken from reference TRBV19 and TRBJ2-4, reads DGGITQSPKYLFRKEGQNVTLSCEQNLNHDAMYWYRQDPGQGLRLIYYSQIVNDFQKGDIAEGYSVSREKKESFPLTVTSAQKNPTAFYLCASSLGAKNIQYFGAGTRLSVL.

This chain connects TRBV10-3 to TRBJ2-3; D is possibly TRBD1 (6 bases). The CDR3 loop spans 13 amino acids. Per the germline V gene, CDR1 is ENHRY and CDR2 is SYGVKD. Trimming removed 8 bases at V and 4 bases at J, with 13 bases between. The CDR3 DNA reads TGTGCCATCGGATCAGGGGTATCAGATACGCAGTATTTT. Protein: CAIGSGVSDTQYF.

Regarding this clonotype: This is likely an artifact of a read error, given a far larger clone one base away. This chain links TRBV19 with TRBJ2-5; 11 bases are shared with TRBD2. V shed 3 bases, J shed 11 bases, and the junction held 14 bases outside the gene matches. The length of the CDR3 is 16 residues. From germline, CDR1 is LNHDA and CDR2 SQIVND (reference sequence). The CDR3 loop is CASSMSASGGNNEQYF. The CDR3 bases are TGTGCCAGTAGTATGTCGGCTAGCGGGGGGAACAATGAGCAGTACTTC.

The V gene is TRBV30, the J gene TRBJ2-7; 7 bases agree with TRBD2. The CDR3 is 15 residues long. V lost 4 bases, J lost 5 bases, and 14 bases stayed unmatched. The germline CDR1 and CDR2 sequences are GTSNPN and SVGIG (reference sequence). CDR3 sequence (DNA): TGTGCCTGGAAGCGGCGCGGGAGAAGTTGGGACGAGCAGTACTTC. Translating gives CAWKRRGRSWDEQYF. The full variable domain, completed using reference TRBV30 and TRBJ2-7, is SQTIHQWPATLVQPVGSPLSLECTVEGTSNPNLYWYRQAAGRGLQLLFYSVGIGQISSEVPQNLSASRPQDRQFILSSKKLLLSDSGFYLCAWKRRGRSWDEQYFGPGTRLTVT.

On this clonotype: This probably arose from a read error, given a far larger clone one base away. This CDR3 is CASSFSGTTYEQFF. The CDR3 DNA reads as TGTGCCAGCAGCTTTTCTGGGACGACCTACGAGCAGTTCTTC. J is TRBJ2-1 and V is TRBV5-1; perhaps D is TRBD1 or TRBD2 (5 bases each). This CDR3 has 14 amino acids. Per germline, CDR1 SGHRS and CDR2 YFSETQ. Complete variable domain (other parts from reference TRBV5-1 and TRBJ2-1): KAGVTQTPRYLIKTRGQQVTLSCSPISGHRSVSWYQQTPGQGLQFLFEYFSETQRNKGNFPGRFSGRQFSNSRSEMNVSTLELGDSALYLCASSFSGTTYEQFFGPGTRLTVL.

This clonotype was picked up many times. The CDR3 reads CASRSTSNNEQFF. In DNA form, the CDR3 reads TGTGCCAGCAGGTCTACTAGCAACAATGAGCAGTTCTTC. The rearrangement links TRBV28 to TRBJ2-1; tentative D call: TRBD2 (6 bases). Trimming removed 6 bases at V and 5 bases at J, with 11 bases between. The CDR3 loop spans 13 amino acids. From germline, CDR1 is MDHEN and CDR2 SYDVKM. The full variable domain, rest sourced from reference TRBV28 and TRBJ2-1, is DVKVTQSSRYLVKRTGEKVFLECVQDMDHENMFWYRQDPGLGLRLIYFSYDVKMKEKGDIPEGYSVSREKKERFSLILESASTNQTSMYLCASRSTSNNEQFFGPGTRLTVL.

This clonotype showed up many times. This chain links TRBV20-1 with TRBJ2-3; 10 bases fit TRBD2. The V gene end was trimmed by 4 bases and the J gene end by 3 bases; junction bases not matched to a gene: 7. Germline V CDR1 and CDR2: DFQATT, SNEGSKA (reference sequence). The CDR3 totals 15 residues. CDR3 DNA sequence: TGCAGTGCTAAAAGCGGGAGGGCCGGGACAGATACGCAGTATTTT. This translates into CSAKSGRAGTDTQYF.

The chain has TRBV5-1 and TRBJ2-2; D might be TRBD2 (7 bases). V was clipped by 0 bases and J by 4 bases, with 10 bases between them. This CDR3 spans 15 amino acids. Germline values: CDR1 SGHRS, CDR2 YFSETQ. The CDR3 DNA follows: TGCGCCAGCAGCTTGGTCCGGGGGGCCACCGGGGAGCTGTTTTTT. Translated: CASSLVRGATGELFF.

To note about this clonotype: A single base is all that separates this from a far larger clone, so a read error is likely. The J gene is TRBJ2-5, the V gene TRBV6-1; 7 bases agree with TRBD1. The germline CDR1 and CDR2 sequences are MNHNS and SASEGT. CDR3 length: 15 amino acids. The V gene end was trimmed by 3 bases and the J gene end by 6 bases; junction bases not matched to a gene: 10. The CDR3 DNA follows: TGTGCCAGCAGTGACGGACAGGTGAAAAAAAAGACCCAGTACTTC. Protein product: CASSDGQVKKKTQYF.

Worth noting for this clonotype: Since a much larger clone is just one base distant, this may be a read error. The chain employs TRBV4-3 and TRBJ2-2; a possible D gene is TRBD2 (5 bases). Germline V gene lookup returns CDR1 LGHNA and CDR2 YSLEER. With 2 bases removed from V and 5 bases from J, the gap between germline ends came to 9 bases. This CDR3 has 14 amino acids. The CDR3 nucleotides are TGCGCCAGCAGCCAACCTGAGGGAACCGGGGAGCTGTTTTTT. Translation gives CASSQPEGTGELFF.